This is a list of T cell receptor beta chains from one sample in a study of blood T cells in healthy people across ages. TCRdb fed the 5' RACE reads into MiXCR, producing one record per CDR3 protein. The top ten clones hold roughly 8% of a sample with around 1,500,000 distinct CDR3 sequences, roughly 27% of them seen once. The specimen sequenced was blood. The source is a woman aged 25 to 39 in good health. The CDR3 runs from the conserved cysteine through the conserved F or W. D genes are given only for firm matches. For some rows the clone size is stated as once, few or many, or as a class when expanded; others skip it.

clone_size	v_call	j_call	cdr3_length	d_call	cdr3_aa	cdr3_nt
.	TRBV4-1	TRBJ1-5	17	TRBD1	CAGSQDGDSRSNQPQHF	TGCGCCGGCAGCCAAGATGGGGACAGTCGGAGCAATCAGCCCCAGCATTTT
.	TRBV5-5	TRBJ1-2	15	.	CASSLETAANYGYTF	TGTGCCAGCAGCTTGGAGACAGCTGCAAACTATGGCTACACCTTC
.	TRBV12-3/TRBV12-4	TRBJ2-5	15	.	CASRSAQRPQETQYF	TGTGCCAGCAGATCCGCCCAGAGGCCCCAAGAGACCCAGTACTTC
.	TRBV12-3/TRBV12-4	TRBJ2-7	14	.	CASSLFLAMHEQYF	TGTGCCAGCAGTTTATTCTTAGCTATGCATGAGCAGTACTTC
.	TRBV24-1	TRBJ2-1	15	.	CATSGAGTGFNEQFF	TGTGCCACCAGTGGGGCCGGGACGGGTTTCAATGAGCAGTTCTTC
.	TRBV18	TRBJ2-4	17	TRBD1	CASSSRTGKLAKNIQYF	TGTGCCAGCTCTTCCCGGACAGGGAAACTAGCCAAAAACATTCAGTACTTC
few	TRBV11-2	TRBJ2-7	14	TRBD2	CASSITGTSYEQYF	TGTGCCAGCAGCATCACCGGGACTAGCTACGAGCAGTACTTC
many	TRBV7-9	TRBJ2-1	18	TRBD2	CASSHTAPRGGQYNEQFF	TGTGCCAGCAGCCACACGGCACCGAGGGGAGGGCAGTACAATGAGCAGTTCTTC
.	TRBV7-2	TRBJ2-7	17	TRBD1	CASSGGGRDRGFYQQYF	TGTGCCAGCAGCGGGGGAGGTAGGGACAGGGGGTTCTATCAGCAGTACTTC
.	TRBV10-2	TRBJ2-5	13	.	CASSGFKREEQYF	TGCGCCAGCAGTGGATTCAAAAGGGAAGAGCAGTACTTC
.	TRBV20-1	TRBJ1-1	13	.	CSPSAPRDTEAFF	TGCAGTCCGTCGGCGCCAAGGGACACTGAAGCTTTCTTT
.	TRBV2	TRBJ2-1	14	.	CASSVRGGYNEQFF	TGTGCCAGCAGTGTCAGGGGGGGATACAATGAGCAGTTCTTC
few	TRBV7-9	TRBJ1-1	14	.	CASSYIGIGTEAFF	TGTGCCAGCAGCTATATAGGGATAGGGACTGAAGCTTTCTTT
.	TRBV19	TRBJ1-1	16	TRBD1	CASSIVGQGPRTEAFF	TGTGCCAGTAGTATAGTCGGACAGGGGCCGCGAACTGAAGCTTTCTTT
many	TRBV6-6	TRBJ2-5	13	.	CASRRDPGETQYF	TGTGCCAGCAGACGGGACCCCGGGGAGACCCAGTACTTC
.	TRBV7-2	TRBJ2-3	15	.	CASSLVVSSTDTQYF	TGTGCCAGCAGCTTAGTGGTTAGTTCCACAGATACGCAGTATTTT
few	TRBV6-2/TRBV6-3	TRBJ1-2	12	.	CASRATKNGYTF	TGTGCCAGCAGAGCAACAAAGAATGGCTACACCTTC
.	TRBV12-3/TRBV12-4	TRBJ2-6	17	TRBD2	CASSSRGGHSGANVLTF	TGTGCCAGCAGTTCCCGGGGGGGCCACTCTGGGGCCAACGTCCTGACTTTC
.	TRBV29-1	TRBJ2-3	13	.	CSGDRDTTDAQYF	TGCAGCGGGGACCGGGACACCACAGATGCGCAGTATTTT
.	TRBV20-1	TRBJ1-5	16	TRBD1	CSARDYDRGGNQPQHF	TGCAGTGCTAGAGATTACGACAGGGGTGGCAATCAGCCCCAGCATTTT
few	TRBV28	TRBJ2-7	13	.	CASSTQPTYEQYF	TGTGCCAGCAGCACCCAACCCACTTACGAGCAGTACTTC
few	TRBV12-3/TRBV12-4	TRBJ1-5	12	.	CSSLGRNQPQHF	TGTTCCAGCTTAGGCAGGAATCAGCCCCAGCATTTT
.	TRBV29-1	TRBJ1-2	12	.	CSVQQGSYGYTF	TGCAGCGTTCAGCAGGGTAGCTATGGCTACACCTTC
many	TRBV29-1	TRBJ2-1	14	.	CSAERGPAYNEQFF	TGCAGCGCTGAGAGAGGACCAGCTTACAATGAGCAGTTCTTC
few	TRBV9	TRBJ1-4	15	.	CASSGELGGREKLFF	TGTGCCAGCAGCGGAGAATTAGGGGGAAGGGAAAAACTGTTTTTT
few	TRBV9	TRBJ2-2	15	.	CASSVIAAETGELFF	TGTGCCAGCAGCGTCATAGCCGCGGAGACCGGGGAGCTGTTTTTT
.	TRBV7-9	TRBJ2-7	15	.	CASSARDGGIHEQYF	TGTGCCAGCAGCGCCCGGGACGGTGGTATTCACGAGCAGTACTTC
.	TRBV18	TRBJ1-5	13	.	CASSRQLDQPQHF	TGTGCCAGCTCCCGGCAGTTAGATCAGCCCCAGCATTTT
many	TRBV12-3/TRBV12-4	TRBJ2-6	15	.	CASSKLGSGANVLTF	TGTGCCAGCAGTAAGCTAGGCTCTGGGGCCAACGTCCTGACTTTC
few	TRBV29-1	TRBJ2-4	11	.	CSVVTGNIQYF	TGCAGCGTTGTAACGGGGAACATTCAGTACTTC
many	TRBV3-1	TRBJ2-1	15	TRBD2	CASSKRLAGYNEQFF	TGTGCCAGCAGCAAACGACTAGCGGGCTACAATGAGCAGTTCTTC
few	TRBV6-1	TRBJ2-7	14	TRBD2	CASRTSKGSYEQYF	TGTGCCAGTAGGACTAGCAAGGGGTCCTACGAGCAGTACTTC
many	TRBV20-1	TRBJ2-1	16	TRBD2	CSATAGTSASYNEQFF	TGCAGTGCTACAGCCGGGACTAGCGCGTCCTACAATGAGCAGTTCTTC
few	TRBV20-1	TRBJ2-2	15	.	CSARSRVAITGELFF	TGCAGTGCTAGATCCCGGGTGGCGATCACCGGGGAGCTGTTTTTT
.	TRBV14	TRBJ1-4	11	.	CARQGGEKPFF	TGTGCCAGACAGGGAGGCGAAAAACCGTTTTTT
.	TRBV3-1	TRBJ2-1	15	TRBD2	CASSQRLAGGSEQFF	TGTGCCAGCAGCCAGCGACTAGCGGGAGGTAGTGAGCAGTTCTTC
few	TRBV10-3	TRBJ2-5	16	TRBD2	CAISGDRLAGSETQYF	TGTGCCATCAGTGGGGATCGGCTAGCGGGGTCGGAGACCCAGTACTTC
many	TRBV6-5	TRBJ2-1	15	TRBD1	CASRPDRSSYNEQFF	TGTGCCAGCAGACCGGACAGGAGCTCCTACAATGAGCAGTTCTTC
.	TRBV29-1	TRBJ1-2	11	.	CSVHNLDGYTF	TGCAGCGTCCACAACCTGGATGGCTACACCTTC
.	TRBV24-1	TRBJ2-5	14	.	CATSDPSGGNEQYF	TGTGCCACCAGTGACCCCTCGGGGGGCAATGAGCAGTACTTC
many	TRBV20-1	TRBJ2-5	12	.	CSAKKGQETQYF	TGCAGTGCTAAAAAGGGGCAAGAGACCCAGTACTTC
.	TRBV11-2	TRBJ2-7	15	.	CASSLQSAYYNEQYF	TGTGCCAGCAGCTTACAATCGGCCTATTATAATGAGCAGTACTTC
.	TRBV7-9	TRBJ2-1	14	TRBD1	CAIPGTGVSNEQFF	TGTGCCATCCCCGGGACAGGGGTTTCCAATGAGCAGTTCTTC
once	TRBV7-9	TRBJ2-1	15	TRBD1	CTSVEGGRLGNEQFF	TGTACCAGCGTCGAAGGGGGCAGGTTAGGGAATGAGCAGTTCTTC
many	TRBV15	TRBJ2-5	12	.	CAIGGVQETQYF	TGTGCCATCGGTGGGGTTCAAGAGACCCAGTACTTC